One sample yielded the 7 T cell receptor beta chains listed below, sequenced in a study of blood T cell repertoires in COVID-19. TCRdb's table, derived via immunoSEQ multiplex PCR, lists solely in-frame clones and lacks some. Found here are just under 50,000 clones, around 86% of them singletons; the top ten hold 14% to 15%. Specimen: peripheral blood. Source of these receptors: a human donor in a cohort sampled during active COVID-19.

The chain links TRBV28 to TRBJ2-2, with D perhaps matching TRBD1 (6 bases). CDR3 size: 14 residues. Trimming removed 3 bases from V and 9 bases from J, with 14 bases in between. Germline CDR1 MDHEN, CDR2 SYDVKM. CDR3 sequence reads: CASSLRQANRELFF. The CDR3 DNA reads TGTGCCAGCAGTTTGCGACAGGCTAACCGGGAGCTGTTTTTT.

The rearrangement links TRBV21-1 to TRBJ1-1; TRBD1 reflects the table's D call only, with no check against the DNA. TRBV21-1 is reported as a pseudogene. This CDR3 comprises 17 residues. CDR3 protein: CASSIPGRDGENTEAFF. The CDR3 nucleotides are TGTGCCAGCAGCATCCCGGGCAGGGATGGGGAGAACACTGAAGCTTTCTTT.

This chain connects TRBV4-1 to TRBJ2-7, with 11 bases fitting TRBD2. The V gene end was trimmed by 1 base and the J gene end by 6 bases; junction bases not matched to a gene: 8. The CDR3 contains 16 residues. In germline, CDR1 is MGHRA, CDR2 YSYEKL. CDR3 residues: CASSQGELAGAREQYF. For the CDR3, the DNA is TGCGCCAGCAGCCAAGGAGAACTAGCGGGGGCCCGCGAGCAGTACTTC.

The CDR3 nucleotides are TGCGCCAGCAGCCAAGATCGGGTTAGGGGGGGAGATACGCAGTATTTT. Its protein is CASSQDRVRGGDTQYF. The gene calls are TRBV4-3 and TRBJ2-3; tentative D call: TRBD2 (7 bases). The CDR3 has 16 residues. The V end lost 0 bases, the J end lost 5 bases, and 15 bases lay between the germline ends. CDR1 is LGHNA, CDR2 YSLEER, per germline.

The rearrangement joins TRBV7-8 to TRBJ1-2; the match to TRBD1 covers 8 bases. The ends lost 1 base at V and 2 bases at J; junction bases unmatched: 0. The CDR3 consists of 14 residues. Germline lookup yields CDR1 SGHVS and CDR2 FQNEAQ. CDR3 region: CASSLGDRNYGYTF. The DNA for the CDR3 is TGTGCCAGCAGCTTAGGGGACAGGAACTATGGCTACACCTTC. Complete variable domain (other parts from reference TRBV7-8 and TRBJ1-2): GAGVSQSPRYKVAKRGQDVALRCDPISGHVSLFWYQQALGQGPEFLTYFQNEAQLDKSGLPSDRFFAERPEGSVSTLKIQRTQQEDSAVYLCASSLGDRNYGYTFGSGTRLTVV.

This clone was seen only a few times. CDR3 DNA: TGTGCCAGCAGCGGCGGACAGGGAACAAGGGGCACTGAAGCTTTCTTT. It specifies CASSGGQGTRGTEAFF. The chain combines TRBV5-4 with TRBJ1-1; 8 bases are a match to TRBD1. The V gene's germline CDR1 is SGHNT and CDR2 YYREEE (reference sequence). The CDR3 loop spans 16 amino acids. The V gene end was trimmed by 4 bases and the J gene end by 4 bases; junction bases not matched to a gene: 12.

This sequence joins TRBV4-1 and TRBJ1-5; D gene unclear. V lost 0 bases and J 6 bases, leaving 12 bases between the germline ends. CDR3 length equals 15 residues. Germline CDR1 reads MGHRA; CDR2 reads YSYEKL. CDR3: CASSQDPWAIQPQHF. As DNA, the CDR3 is TGCGCCAGCAGCCAAGATCCATGGGCGATTCAGCCCCAGCATTTT.